This TCR beta chain was profiled in a study of T cells after yellow fever vaccination. Between the trimmed V and J ends, which lost 6 bases and 8 bases, there was a span of 14 bases. Germline CDR1 DFQATT, CDR2 SNEGSKA (reference sequence). This CDR3 contains 12 residues. 5'RACE template switching produced TCR cDNA carrying a universal primer site and UMIs. Each CDR3 protein is one row after TCRdb ran MiXCR on the 5' RACE reads. The sample contains 200,000 to 300,000 distinct CDR3 sequences, 10% to 15% of which appear only once. This chain links TRBV20-1 with TRBJ2-1; weak D call: TRBD2 (7 bases). The clonotype comes from a man in his thirties or forties who received the YFV17D yellow fever vaccine. The source was CD4+ T cells sorted from PBMCs, collected 45 days after the yellow fever booster vaccination. CDR3 region: CSARRGAYEQFF. The CDR3 nucleotides are TGCAGTGCACGACGGGGGGCCTATGAGCAGTTCTTC.